This TCR beta chain was observed in a study of CD8 T cells in Susac syndrome. V lost 3 bases and J 10 bases, leaving 15 bases between the germline ends. CDR3 size: 13 residues. The germline gives CDR1 MGHRA, CDR2 YSYEKL. The study defined memory subsets for TEMRA sorting by CD27 and CD45RA staining. Sequencing was performed on total CD8+ cells as well as on sorted CD8+ TEMRA cells. TEMRA cells were FACS-enriched, unlike CD8+ and CD4+ T cells, which were negatively isolated. RNA totalling about 0.5 to 1 ug underwent reverse transcription with random hexamers. MiXCR was run by TCRdb on the immunoSEQ multiplex PCR reads, yielding one entry per CDR3 protein. The sample shows about 2,300 distinct CDR3 sequences, over 65% of them seen only once.

The receptor was isolated from a human donor with Susac syndrome. The chain joins TRBV4-1 to TRBJ1-1; D is uncertain. The sequencing input was CD8+ TEMRA cells from PBMCs. This sample's subset: FACS-sorted terminally differentiated effector memory CD8+ T cells re-expressing CD45RA (CD8+ TEMRA). In DNA form, the CDR3 reads TGCGCCAGCAGCCACCCTGAGGTACGGGGAGCTTTCTTT. Translated: CASSHPEVRGAFF.